The 22 T cell receptor beta chains reported below all come from one sample, sequenced in a study of cytomegalovirus exposure and HLA in healthy donors. In the PCR, 60 Vbeta and 13 Jbeta primers were used. Libraries were prepared by immunoSEQ multiplex PCR; TCRdb keeps only in-frame clonotypes and omits some of them. Of approximately 180,000 clones in the sample, around 80% were seen once. Sequenced input: PBMCs. The receptors originated from a woman aged 30 to 39 in good health and CMV-seronegative.

This chain joins TRBV7-9 and TRBJ1-1; D unclear. Looked up from germline, CDR1 is SEHNR and CDR2 is FQNEAQ (reference sequence). Trimming removed 2 bases at V and 4 bases at J, with 11 bases between. The CDR3 is 14 amino acids. As DNA, the CDR3 is TGTGCCAGCAGCTTAAGAGATCGGAGCACTGAAGCTTTCTTT. It yields the protein CASSLRDRSTEAFF.

The chain is built from TRBV19 and TRBJ2-1; 10 bases line up with TRBD1. The V gene's germline CDR1 is LNHDA and CDR2 SQIVND (reference sequence). V dropped 5 bases and J dropped 7; count of bases not matched to a gene: 11. The CDR3 sequence is 16 residues long. The CDR3 DNA reads as TGTGCCAGTAGTTTCGAAGGACAGGGGGTGGTGAATGAGCAGTTCTTC. Its translation is CASSFEGQGVVNEQFF.

The V gene is TRBV14, the J gene TRBJ2-6; no clear D gene. The CDR3 spans 16 residues. V was cut by 3 bases and J by 0 bases, with 9 bases left in between. CDR1 and CDR2 from the germline V gene are SGHDN and FVKESK. Here the CDR3 reads CASSQVSSSGANVLTF. CDR3 nucleotides: TGTGCCAGCAGCCAGGTGTCCAGCTCTGGGGCCAACGTCCTGACTTTC.

The chain carries TRBV5-1 and TRBJ2-2; the match to TRBD2 covers 7 bases. V was clipped by 4 bases and J by 1 base; unmatched bases: 1. CDR3 length: 14 residues. Germline CDR1 reads SGHRS; CDR2 reads YFSETQ. Here the CDR3 DNA reads TGCGCCAGCAGCGGGGGGGTGAACACCGGGGAGCTGTTTTTT. This codes for CASSGGVNTGELFF. Looking up the rest from reference TRBV5-1 and TRBJ2-2 gives the full variable domain: KAGVTQTPRYLIKTRGQQVTLSCSPISGHRSVSWYQQTPGQGLQFLFEYFSETQRNKGNFPGRFSGRQFSNSRSEMNVSTLELGDSALYLCASSGGVNTGELFFGEGSRLTVL.

The chain combines TRBV19 with TRBJ2-3, with a weak D call TRBD2 (6 bases). V shed 3 bases and J shed 7 bases, with 23 bases lying between them. CDR3 length equals 17 residues. Germline loops: CDR1 LNHDA, CDR2 SQIVND (reference sequence). CDR3 coding DNA: TGTGCCAGTAGTATGTTGGCAGTGGGGGGAGGACGGAATACGCAGTATTTT. It translates to CASSMLAVGGGRNTQYF.

This chain connects TRBV10-3 to TRBJ2-3, with 9 bases aligning to TRBD1. The CDR3 is 14 residues long. The ends lost 11 bases at V and 0 bases at J; junction bases unmatched: 6. Germline CDR1 reads ENHRY; CDR2 reads SYGVKD. The CDR3 loop is CAARQGESTDTQYF. The CDR3 nucleotides are TGTGCCGCTCGACAGGGGGAAAGCACAGATACGCAGTATTTT.

This chain uses TRBV9 with TRBJ2-7, with TRBD2 matching over 13 bases. The germline V gene encodes CDR1 SGDLS and CDR2 YYNGEE. The length of the CDR3 is 15 residues. Germline trimming cut 2 bases from V and 4 bases from J; bases unmatched to any gene: 3. The CDR3 nucleotides read TGTGCCAGCAGCGTTGGGACTAGCGGGGATTACGAGCAGTACTTC. Encoded protein: CASSVGTSGDYEQYF. The full variable domain, completed using reference TRBV9 and TRBJ2-7, is DSGVTQTPKHLITATGQRVTLRCSPRSGDLSVYWYQQSLDQGLQFLIQYYNGEERAKGNILERFSAQQFPDLHSELNLSSLELGDSALYFCASSVGTSGDYEQYFGPGTRLTVT.

The chain links TRBV7-2 to TRBJ2-3, with TRBD2 matching over 9 bases. CDR3 length: 17 residues. V dropped 6 bases and J dropped 3; count of bases not matched to a gene: 13. Germline V gene data show CDR1 as SGHTA and CDR2 as FQGNSA. CDR3 sequence (DNA): TGTGCCAGCAGTCCGCCCGGACTAGCGTGGGGTACAGATACGCAGTATTTT. Translating it yields CASSPPGLAWGTDTQYF.

This clone came up once. This chain links TRBV6-5 with TRBJ2-2; 10 bases match TRBD2. Trimming cost V 5 bases and J 3 bases; bases outside gene matches: 3. Germline V lookup: CDR1 MNHEY, CDR2 SVGAGI. CDR3 length: 15 amino acids. In nucleotides, the CDR3 is TGTGCCAGCAGTAATCTAGCGGGGGACACCGGGGAGCTGTTTTTT. Protein sequence: CASSNLAGDTGELFF.

The V and J genes are TRBV6-5 and TRBJ2-7; D is perhaps TRBD2 (6 bases). Germline loops: CDR1 MNHEY, CDR2 SVGAGI. Deletions cut 0 bases from V and 3 bases from J, with 15 bases between. CDR3 size: 16 residues. In DNA form, the CDR3 reads TGTGCCAGCAGTTACTCGTTTAGGGACTTTTTCTACGAGCAGTACTTC. It translates to CASSYSFRDFFYEQYF.

The V call is TRBV27, the J call TRBJ1-5; 8 nucleotides agree with TRBD1. The trim removed 6 bases at V and 3 bases at J, leaving 10 bases unmatched. The length of the CDR3 is 16 residues. CDR1 MNHEY and CDR2 SMNVEV come from the germline V gene (reference sequence). The CDR3 spells CASSRRGLGPNQPQHF. CDR3 DNA sequence: TGTGCCAGCAGCCGCAGGGGGCTCGGCCCCAATCAGCCCCAGCATTTT.

The chain has TRBV27 and TRBJ2-5; tentative D call: TRBD1 (5 bases). The end of the DNA aligns better with TRBJ2-7, so the J call may be wrong. Germline V gene lookup returns CDR1 MNHEY and CDR2 SMNVEV (reference sequence). The CDR3 runs 15 residues. The CDR3 nucleotides are TGTGCCAGCAGTCCCTTCCCGACAGTTTCCTACGAGCAGTACTTC. As protein: CASSPFPTVSYEQYF.

The chain is built from TRBV28 and TRBJ1-1, with 10 bases that match TRBD1. Germline values: CDR1 MDHEN, CDR2 SYDVKM. V trimming: 5 bases; J trimming: 3 bases; junction bases outside the gene matches: 6. The CDR3 is made up of 15 amino acids. This CDR3 reads CASSGAGQGYTEAFF. CDR3 DNA sequence: TGTGCCAGCAGTGGCGCGGGACAGGGGTACACTGAAGCTTTCTTT. Complete variable domain (other parts from reference TRBV28 and TRBJ1-1): DVKVTQSSRYLVKRTGEKVFLECVQDMDHENMFWYRQDPGLGLRLIYFSYDVKMKEKGDIPEGYSVSREKKERFSLILESASTNQTSMYLCASSGAGQGYTEAFFGQGTRLTVV.

The V call is TRBV6-1, the J call TRBJ1-2, with 9 nucleotides matching TRBD1. Trimming took 2 bases from V and 8 from J; bases not matched to a gene: 6. CDR1 MNHNS and CDR2 SASEGT come from the germline V gene. The CDR3 sequence is 14 residues long. The CDR3 DNA sequence: TGTGCCAGCAGTGAATCGTGGGACAGGGTGGGCTACACCTTC. It yields the protein CASSESWDRVGYTF.

V gene TRBV18 combines with J gene TRBJ1-4; D is undetermined. Germline V gives CDR1 KGHSH, CDR2 LQKENI. CDR3 length equals 14 residues. Trimming shortened V by 3 bases and J by 3 bases, and 8 bases separated the two germline ends. CDR3: CASSPISANEKLFF. The CDR3 DNA is TGTGCCAGCTCACCGATTTCGGCTAATGAAAAACTGTTTTTT. Together with reference TRBV18 and TRBJ1-4, the CDR3 gives the full variable domain: NAGVMQNPRHLVRRRGQEARLRCSPMKGHSHVYWYRQLPEEGLKFMVYLQKENIIDESGMPKERFSAEFPKEGPSILRIQQVVRGDSAAYFCASSPISANEKLFFGSGTQLSVL.

The chain uses TRBV7-6 and TRBJ2-1; 13 bases line up with TRBD2. The CDR3 sequence is 15 residues long. V shed 8 bases and J 2 bases; nucleotides not matched to a gene: 3. The V gene's germline CDR1 is SGHVS and CDR2 FNYEAQ. For the CDR3, the DNA is TGTGCCAGCGCAGGACTAGCGGGAGCCTACAATGAGCAGTTCTTC. Translated, it gives CASAGLAGAYNEQFF.

This clone was observed once. V is TRBV6-1 and J is TRBJ1-5; D is uncertain. CDR1 and CDR2 (germline): MNHNS, SASEGT. The V and J ends lost 1 base and 4 bases respectively, with 11 bases between them. The CDR3 runs to 15 residues. The CDR3 loop is CASSEGRARNQPQHF. Written as DNA, the CDR3 is TGTGCCAGCAGTGAAGGGCGGGCCCGGAATCAGCCCCAGCATTTT.

The V and J genes are TRBV19 and TRBJ1-1; D is unclear. Trimming left V 6 bases short and J 6 bases short, with 20 bases between. CDR1 is LNHDA, CDR2 SQIVND, per germline (reference sequence). This CDR3 has 15 amino acids. The CDR3 DNA reads as TGTGCCAGTAGACGGGCCGAGGGAGCCTTCCCTGAAGCTTTCTTT. Translated: CASRRAEGAFPEAFF.

V and J are TRBV27 and TRBJ2-2; maybe TRBD1 (6 bases). Germline V gene lookup returns CDR1 MNHEY and CDR2 SMNVEV (reference sequence). This CDR3 spans 16 amino acids. V lost 6 bases to trimming and J lost 5 bases, with 19 bases between them. For the CDR3, the DNA is TGTGCCAGCAGCTCCGGGACCCCAAGGGGGACCGGGGAGCTGTTTTTT. It codes for CASSSGTPRGTGELFF.

The chain combines TRBV27 with TRBJ2-1; TRBD2 might be the D (5 bases). The germline V gene encodes CDR1 MNHEY and CDR2 SMNVEV (reference sequence). The V end lost 1 base, the J end lost 7 bases, and 8 bases lay between the germline ends. The CDR3 runs to 13 residues. The CDR3 loop is CASSLFPGNEQFF. CDR3 coding DNA: TGTGCCAGCAGTTTATTTCCGGGAAATGAGCAGTTCTTC.

As concerns this clone: Other DNA sequences in the sample encode the same CDR3. The chain has TRBV11-2 and TRBJ1-3, with 7 nucleotides matching TRBD1. The CDR3 is 15 residues long. Germline values: CDR1 SGHAT, CDR2 FQNNGV. Trimming took 5 bases from V and 7 from J; bases not matched to a gene: 11. The CDR3 coding sequence is TGTGCCAGCAGCCGGACGAGACAGGGTTCCAACACCATATATTTT. It is translated as CASSRTRQGSNTIYF.

The chain employs TRBV7-8 and TRBJ1-1, with a possible D match to TRBD1 (6 bases). The germline CDR1 and CDR2 sequences are SGHVS and FQNEAQ. V shed 3 bases and J shed 4 bases, with 12 bases lying between them. The CDR3 is made up of 14 amino acids. CDR3 amino acids: CASSFDRHTTEAFF. The DNA of the CDR3 is TGTGCCAGCAGCTTCGACAGGCACACCACTGAAGCTTTCTTT.